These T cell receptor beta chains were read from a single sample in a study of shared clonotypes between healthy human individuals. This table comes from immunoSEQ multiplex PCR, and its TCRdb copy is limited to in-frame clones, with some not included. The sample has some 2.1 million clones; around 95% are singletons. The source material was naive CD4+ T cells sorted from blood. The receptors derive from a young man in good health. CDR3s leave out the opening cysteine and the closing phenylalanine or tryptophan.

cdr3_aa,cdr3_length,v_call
ASGPFQGYNSPLH,13,TRBV12-5
ASSGETQY,8,TRBV5-4
ASRGSDRGPSPLH,13,TRBV6-1
SVQGGGELF,9,TRBV29-1
ASSWDRGSEQY,11,TRBV6-6
ASSSLGRNTEAF,12,TRBV28
ASSEFDSRSGNTIY,14,TRBV2
ASSRTGLDGIQY,12,TRBV6-5
ASSFGLMSSYEQY,13,TRBV28
ASSLIGGGLTLNTGELF,17,TRBV5-4
ASRRRGDTNTEAF,13,TRBV7-9
ASDREISGNTIY,12,TRBV6-1